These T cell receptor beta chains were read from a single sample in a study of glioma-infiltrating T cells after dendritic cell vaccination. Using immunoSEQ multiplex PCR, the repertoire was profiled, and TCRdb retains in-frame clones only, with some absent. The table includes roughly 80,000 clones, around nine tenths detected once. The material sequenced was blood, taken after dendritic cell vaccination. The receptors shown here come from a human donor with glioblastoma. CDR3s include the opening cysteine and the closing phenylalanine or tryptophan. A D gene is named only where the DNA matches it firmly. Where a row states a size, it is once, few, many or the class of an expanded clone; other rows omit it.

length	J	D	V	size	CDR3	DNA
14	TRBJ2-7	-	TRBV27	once	CASSPRRGPYEQYF	TGTGCCAGCAGTCCCCGCAGGGGACCCTACGAGCAGTACTTC
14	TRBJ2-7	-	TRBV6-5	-	CASSYNRETYEQYF	TGTGCCAGCAGTTATAATCGTGAGACCTACGAGCAGTACTTC
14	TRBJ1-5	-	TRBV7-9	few	CASSLSFSNQPQHF	TGTGCCAGCAGCTTATCCTTTAGCAATCAGCCCCAGCATTTT
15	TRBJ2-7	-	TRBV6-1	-	CASSEIRRGPYEQYF	TGTGCCAGCAGTGAAATCCGGCGGGGTCCCTACGAGCAGTACTTC
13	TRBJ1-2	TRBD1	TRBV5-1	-	CASRDRDLYGYTF	TGCGCCAGCAGGGACAGGGACCTCTATGGCTACACCTTC
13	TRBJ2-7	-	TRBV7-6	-	CASREKQGYEQYF	TGTGCCAGCAGAGAGAAACAGGGCTACGAGCAGTACTTC
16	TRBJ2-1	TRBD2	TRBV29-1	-	CSATTTSGRTYNEQFF	TGCAGCGCTACAACGACTAGCGGGAGGACCTACAATGAGCAGTTCTTC
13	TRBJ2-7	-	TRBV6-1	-	CASSEQGNYEQYF	TGTGCCAGCAGTGAGCAGGGAAACTACGAGCAGTACTTC
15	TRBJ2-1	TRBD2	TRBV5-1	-	CASSLVPRGGNEQFF	TGCGCCAGCAGCTTGGTTCCGCGGGGAGGGAATGAGCAGTTCTTC
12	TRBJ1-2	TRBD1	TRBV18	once	CASSSTGGGYTF	TGTGCCAGCTCATCGACAGGGGGTGGCTACACCTTC
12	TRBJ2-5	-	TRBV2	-	CASSFLQGIQYF	TGTGCCAGCAGTTTCCTCCAGGGTATCCAGTACTTC
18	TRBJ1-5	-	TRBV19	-	CASTIGASRRGRNQPQHF	TGTGCCAGTACAATAGGGGCTTCCCGCCGAGGACGCAATCAGCCCCAGCATTTT
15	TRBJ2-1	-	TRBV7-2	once	CASSLLWTSYNEQFF	TGTGCCAGCAGCTTATTGTGGACTTCCTACAATGAGCAGTTCTTC
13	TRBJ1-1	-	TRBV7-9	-	CASSTNRNTEAFF	TGTGCCAGCAGCACCAACAGGAACACTGAAGCTTTCTTT
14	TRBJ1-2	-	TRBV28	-	CASTPGARNYGYTF	TGTGCCAGCACCCCTGGGGCACGCAACTATGGCTACACCTTC
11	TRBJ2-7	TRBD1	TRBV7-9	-	CASSAGQGQYF	TGTGCCAGCAGCGCTGGACAGGGGCAGTACTTC
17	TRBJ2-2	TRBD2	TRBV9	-	CASSVTLASGYTGELFF	TGTGCCAGCAGCGTAACTCTGGCTAGCGGGTACACCGGGGAGCTGTTTTTT
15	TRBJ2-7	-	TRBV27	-	CASSLGGLGLYEQYF	TGTGCCAGCAGTTTGGGGGGATTGGGGCTCTACGAGCAGTACTTC